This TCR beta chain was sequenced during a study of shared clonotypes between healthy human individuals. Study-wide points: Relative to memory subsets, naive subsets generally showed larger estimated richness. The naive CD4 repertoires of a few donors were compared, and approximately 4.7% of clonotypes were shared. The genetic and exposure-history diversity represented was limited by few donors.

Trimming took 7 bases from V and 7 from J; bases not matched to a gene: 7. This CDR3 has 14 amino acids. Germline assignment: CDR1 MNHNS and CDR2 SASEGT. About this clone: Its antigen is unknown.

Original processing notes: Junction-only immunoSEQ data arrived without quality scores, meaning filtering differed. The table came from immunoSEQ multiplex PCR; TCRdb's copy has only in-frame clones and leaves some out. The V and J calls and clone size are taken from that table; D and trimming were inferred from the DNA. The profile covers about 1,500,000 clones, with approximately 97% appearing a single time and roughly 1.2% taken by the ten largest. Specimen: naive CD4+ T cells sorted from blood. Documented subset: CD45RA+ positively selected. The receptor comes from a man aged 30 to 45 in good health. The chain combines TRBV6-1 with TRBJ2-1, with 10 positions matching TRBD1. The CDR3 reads CASTGDRGHNEQFF. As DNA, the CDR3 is TGTGCCAGCACCGGGGACAGGGGACATAATGAGCAGTTCTTC.